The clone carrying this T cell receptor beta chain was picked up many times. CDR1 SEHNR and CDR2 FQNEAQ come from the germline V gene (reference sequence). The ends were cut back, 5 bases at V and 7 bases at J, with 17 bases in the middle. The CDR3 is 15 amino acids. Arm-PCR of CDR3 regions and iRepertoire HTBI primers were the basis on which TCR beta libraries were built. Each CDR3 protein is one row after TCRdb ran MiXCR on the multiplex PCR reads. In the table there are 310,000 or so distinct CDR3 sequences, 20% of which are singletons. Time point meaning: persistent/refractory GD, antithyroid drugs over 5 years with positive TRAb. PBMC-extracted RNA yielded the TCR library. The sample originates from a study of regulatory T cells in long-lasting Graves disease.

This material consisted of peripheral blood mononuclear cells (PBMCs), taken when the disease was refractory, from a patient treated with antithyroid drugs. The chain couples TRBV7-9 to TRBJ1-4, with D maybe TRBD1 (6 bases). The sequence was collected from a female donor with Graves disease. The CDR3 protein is CASSRSLGGGEKLFF. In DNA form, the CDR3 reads TGTGCCAGCAGCCGATCGTTAGGGGGAGGTGAAAAACTGTTTTTT.